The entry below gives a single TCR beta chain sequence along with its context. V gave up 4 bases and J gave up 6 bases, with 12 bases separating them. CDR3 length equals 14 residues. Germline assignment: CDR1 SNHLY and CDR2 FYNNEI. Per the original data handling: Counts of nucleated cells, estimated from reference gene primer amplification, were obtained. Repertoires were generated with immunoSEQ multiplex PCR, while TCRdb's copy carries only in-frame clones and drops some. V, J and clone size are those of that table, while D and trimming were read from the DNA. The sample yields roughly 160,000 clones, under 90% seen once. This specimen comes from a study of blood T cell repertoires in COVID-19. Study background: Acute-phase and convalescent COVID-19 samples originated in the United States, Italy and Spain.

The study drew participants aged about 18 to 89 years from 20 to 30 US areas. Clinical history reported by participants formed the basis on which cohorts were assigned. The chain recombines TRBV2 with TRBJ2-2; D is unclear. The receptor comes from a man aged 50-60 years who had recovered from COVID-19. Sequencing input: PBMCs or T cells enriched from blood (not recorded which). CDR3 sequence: CASSVLLKAGELFF. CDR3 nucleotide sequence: TGTGCCAGCAGTGTCCTACTAAAGGCCGGGGAGCTGTTTTTT.